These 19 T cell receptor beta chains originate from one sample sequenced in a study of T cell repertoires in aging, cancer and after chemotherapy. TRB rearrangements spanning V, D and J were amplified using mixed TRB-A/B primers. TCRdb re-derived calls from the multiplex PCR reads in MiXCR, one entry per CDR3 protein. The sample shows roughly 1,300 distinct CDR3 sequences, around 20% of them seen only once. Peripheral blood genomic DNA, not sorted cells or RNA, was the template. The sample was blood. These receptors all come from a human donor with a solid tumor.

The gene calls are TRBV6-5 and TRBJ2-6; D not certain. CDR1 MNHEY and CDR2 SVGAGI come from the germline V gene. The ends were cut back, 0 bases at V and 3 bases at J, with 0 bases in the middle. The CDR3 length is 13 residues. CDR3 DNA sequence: TGTGCCAGCAGTTACTCTGGGGCCAACGTCCTGACTTTC. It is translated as CASSYSGANVLTF.

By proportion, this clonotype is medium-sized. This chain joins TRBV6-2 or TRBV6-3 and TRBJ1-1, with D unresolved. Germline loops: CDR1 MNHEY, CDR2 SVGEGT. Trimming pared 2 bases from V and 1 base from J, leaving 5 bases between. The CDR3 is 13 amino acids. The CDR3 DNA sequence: TGTGCCAGCAGTTACACCGGGAACACTGAAGCTTTCTTT. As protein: CASSYTGNTEAFF.

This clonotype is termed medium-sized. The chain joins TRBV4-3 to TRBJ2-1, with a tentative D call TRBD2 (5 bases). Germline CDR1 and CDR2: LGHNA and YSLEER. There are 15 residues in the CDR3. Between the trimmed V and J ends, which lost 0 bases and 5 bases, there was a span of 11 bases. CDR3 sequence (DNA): TGCGCCAGCAGCCAAGATTTTAGGAGGAACAATGAGCAGTTCTTC. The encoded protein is CASSQDFRRNNEQFF.

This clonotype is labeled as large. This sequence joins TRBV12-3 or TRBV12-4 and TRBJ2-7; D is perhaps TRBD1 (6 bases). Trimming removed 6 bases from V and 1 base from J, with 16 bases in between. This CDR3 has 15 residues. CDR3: CASSSDRFASYEQYF. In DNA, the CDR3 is TGTGCCAGCAGCTCAGACAGGTTTGCTTCCTACGAGCAGTACTTC.

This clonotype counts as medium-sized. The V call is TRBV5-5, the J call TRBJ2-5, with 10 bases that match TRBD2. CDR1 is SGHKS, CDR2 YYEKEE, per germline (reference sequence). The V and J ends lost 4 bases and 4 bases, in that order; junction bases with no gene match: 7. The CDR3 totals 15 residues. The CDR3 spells CASSPIAGGGETQYF. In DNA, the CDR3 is TGTGCCAGCAGCCCGATAGCGGGGGGAGGAGAGACCCAGTACTTC.

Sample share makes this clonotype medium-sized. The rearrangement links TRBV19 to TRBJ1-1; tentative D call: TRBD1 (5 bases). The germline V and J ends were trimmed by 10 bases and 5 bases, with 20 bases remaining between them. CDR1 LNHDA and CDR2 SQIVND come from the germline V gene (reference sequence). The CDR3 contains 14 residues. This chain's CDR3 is CATAPGGLGTEAFF. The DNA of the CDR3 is TGTGCCACCGCCCCTGGGGGATTGGGGACTGAAGCTTTCTTT.

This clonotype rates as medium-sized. CDR3 amino acids: CASSYGGSESPLHF. The CDR3 region has the DNA TGTGCCAGCAGTTACGGAGGCTCCGAGTCACCCCTCCACTTT. This chain joins TRBV6-5 and TRBJ1-6; D is unresolved. Trimming cost V 2 bases and J 10 bases, with 12 bases left between them. The CDR3 runs to 14 residues. Germline CDR1 is MNHEY and CDR2 is SVGAGI.

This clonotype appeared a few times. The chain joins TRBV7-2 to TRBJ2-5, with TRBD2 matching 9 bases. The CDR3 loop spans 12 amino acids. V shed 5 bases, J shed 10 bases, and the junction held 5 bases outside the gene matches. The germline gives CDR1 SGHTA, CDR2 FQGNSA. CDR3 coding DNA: TGTGCCAGCAGCAAACTAGCGGGTAACCAGTACTTC. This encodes CASSKLAGNQYF.

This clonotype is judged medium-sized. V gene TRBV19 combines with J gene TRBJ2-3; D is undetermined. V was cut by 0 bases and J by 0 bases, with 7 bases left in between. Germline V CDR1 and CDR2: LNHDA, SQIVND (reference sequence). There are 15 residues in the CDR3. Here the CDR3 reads CASSIDRVSTDTQYF. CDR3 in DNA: TGTGCCAGTAGTATAGATAGGGTTAGCACAGATACGCAGTATTTT.

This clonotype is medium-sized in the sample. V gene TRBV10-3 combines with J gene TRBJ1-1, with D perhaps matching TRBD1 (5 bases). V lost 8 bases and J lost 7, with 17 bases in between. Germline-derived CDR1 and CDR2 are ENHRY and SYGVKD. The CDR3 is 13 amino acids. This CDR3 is CAIGGGIGNEAFF. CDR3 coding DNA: TGTGCCATCGGGGGGGGGATCGGTAATGAAGCTTTCTTT.

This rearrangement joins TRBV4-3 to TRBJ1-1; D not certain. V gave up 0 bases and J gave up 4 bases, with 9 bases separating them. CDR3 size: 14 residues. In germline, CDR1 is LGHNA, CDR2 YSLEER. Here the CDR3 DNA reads TGCGCCAGCAGCCAAGATGGGGAGGGCACTGAAGCTTTCTTT. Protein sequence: CASSQDGEGTEAFF.

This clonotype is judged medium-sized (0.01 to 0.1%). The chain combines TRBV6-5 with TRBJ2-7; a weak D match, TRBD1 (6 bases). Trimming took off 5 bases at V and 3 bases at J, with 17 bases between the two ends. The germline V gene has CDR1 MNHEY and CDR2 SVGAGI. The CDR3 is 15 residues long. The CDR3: CASSLTGRDNYEQYF. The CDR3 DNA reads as TGTGCCAGCAGTCTCACGGGACGGGACAACTACGAGCAGTACTTC.

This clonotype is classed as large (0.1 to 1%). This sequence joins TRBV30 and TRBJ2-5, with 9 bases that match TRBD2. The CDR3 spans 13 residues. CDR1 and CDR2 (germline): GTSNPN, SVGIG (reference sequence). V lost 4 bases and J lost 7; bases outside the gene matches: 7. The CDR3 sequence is CAWKPSGAVTQYF. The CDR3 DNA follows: TGTGCCTGGAAGCCTAGCGGGGCTGTGACCCAGTACTTC.

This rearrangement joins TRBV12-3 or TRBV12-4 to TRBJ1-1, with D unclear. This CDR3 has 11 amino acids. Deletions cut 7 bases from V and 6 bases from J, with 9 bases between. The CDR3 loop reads CASTQASEAFF. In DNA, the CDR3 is TGTGCCAGCACCCAGGCTTCTGAAGCTTTCTTT.

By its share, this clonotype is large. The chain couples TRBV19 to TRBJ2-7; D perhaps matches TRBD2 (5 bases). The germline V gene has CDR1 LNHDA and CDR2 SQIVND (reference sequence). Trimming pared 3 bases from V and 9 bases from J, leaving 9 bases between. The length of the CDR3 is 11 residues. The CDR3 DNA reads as TGTGCCAGTAGTATCGGAGGCGGGCAGTACTTC. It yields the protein CASSIGGGQYF.

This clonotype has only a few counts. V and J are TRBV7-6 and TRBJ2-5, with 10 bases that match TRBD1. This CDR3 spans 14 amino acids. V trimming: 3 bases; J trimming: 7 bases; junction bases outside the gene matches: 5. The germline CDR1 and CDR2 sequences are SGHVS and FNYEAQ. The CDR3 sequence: CASSLTGGGGTQYF. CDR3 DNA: TGTGCCAGCAGCTTGACAGGGGGCGGAGGGACCCAGTACTTC.

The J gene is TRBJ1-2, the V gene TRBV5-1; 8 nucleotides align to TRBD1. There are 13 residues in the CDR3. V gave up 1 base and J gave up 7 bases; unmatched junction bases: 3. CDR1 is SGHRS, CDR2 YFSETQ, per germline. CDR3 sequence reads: CASSLRTGSGYTF. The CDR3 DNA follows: TGCGCCAGCAGCTTGAGGACAGGGAGTGGCTACACCTTC.

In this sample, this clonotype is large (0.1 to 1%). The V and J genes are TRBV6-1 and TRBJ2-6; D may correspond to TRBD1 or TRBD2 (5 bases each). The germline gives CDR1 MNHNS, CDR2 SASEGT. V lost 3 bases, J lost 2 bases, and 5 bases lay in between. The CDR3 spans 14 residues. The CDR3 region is CASSEGAGANVLTF. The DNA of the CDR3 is TGTGCCAGCAGTGAGGGGGCTGGGGCCAACGTCCTGACTTTC.

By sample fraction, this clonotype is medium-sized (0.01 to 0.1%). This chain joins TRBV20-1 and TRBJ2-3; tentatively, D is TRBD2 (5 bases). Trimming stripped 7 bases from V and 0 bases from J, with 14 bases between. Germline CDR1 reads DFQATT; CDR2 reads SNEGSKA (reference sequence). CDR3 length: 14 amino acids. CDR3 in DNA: TGCAGTGGGTCGAGGGCCACTAGCACAGATACGCAGTATTTT. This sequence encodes CSGSRATSTDTQYF.